Here is one T cell receptor beta chain with its context. Its antigen is not known. The junction and the germline gene differ at one end; a read error may be behind it. The sample carries other DNA sequences with the same CDR3. Produced via immunoSEQ multiplex PCR; TCRdb's table is partial and in-frame only. This sample has 300,000 or so clones, with under 80% found just once. The sample originates from a study of shared clonotypes between healthy human individuals. Study results and limitations: Among donors, sharing of clonotypes was expected to be affected by sequencing depth. Relative to their counterparts shared across all four donors, non-shared clonotypes exhibited diminished generation probabilities.

The clonotype was recovered from a man aged 30 to 39 in good health. The sample was memory CD4+ T cells sorted from blood. Subset here: CD45RA-negative fraction.

The CDR3 is CASRGRLSRHEQYF. The DNA of the CDR3 is TGTGCCAGCAGGGGGCGCCTGTCTCGGCACGAGCAGTACTTT. The chain joins TRBV2 to TRBJ2-7; the D gene is possibly TRBD1 (5 bases). Germline CDR1 is SNHLY and CDR2 is FYNNEI. The CDR3 has 14 residues.